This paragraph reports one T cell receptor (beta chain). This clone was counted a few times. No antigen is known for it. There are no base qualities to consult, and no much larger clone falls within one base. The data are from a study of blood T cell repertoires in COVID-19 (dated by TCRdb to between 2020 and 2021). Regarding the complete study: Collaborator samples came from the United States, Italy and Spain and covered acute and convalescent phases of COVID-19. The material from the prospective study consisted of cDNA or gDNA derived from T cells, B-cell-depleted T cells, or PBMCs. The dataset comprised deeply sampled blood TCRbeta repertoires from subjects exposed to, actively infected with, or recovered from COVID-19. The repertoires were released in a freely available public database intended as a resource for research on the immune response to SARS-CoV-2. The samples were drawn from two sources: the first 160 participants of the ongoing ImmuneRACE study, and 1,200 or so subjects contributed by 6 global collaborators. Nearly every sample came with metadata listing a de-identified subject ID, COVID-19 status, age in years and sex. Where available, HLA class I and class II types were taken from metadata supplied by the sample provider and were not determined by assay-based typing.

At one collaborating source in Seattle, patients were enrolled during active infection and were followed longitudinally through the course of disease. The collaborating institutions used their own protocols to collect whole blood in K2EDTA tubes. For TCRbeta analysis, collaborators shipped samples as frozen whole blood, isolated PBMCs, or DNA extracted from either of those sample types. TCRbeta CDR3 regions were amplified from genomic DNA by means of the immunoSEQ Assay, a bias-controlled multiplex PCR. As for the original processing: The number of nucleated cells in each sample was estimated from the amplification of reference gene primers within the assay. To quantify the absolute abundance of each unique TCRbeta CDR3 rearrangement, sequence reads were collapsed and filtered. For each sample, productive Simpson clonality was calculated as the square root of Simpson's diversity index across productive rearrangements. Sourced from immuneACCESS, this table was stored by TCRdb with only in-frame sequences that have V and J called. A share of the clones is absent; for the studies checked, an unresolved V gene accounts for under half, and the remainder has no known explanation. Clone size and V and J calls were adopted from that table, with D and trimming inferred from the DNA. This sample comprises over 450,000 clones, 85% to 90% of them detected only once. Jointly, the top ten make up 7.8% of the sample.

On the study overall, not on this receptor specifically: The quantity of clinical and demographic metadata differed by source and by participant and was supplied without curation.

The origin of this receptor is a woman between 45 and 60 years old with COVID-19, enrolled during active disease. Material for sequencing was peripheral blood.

At the DNA level, the sequence is TGTGCCAGCAGTACCTCTTATCGGGACAGGGTCCATGGCTACACCTTC. This encodes CASSTSYRDRVHGYTF. The chain is assembled from TRBV27 and TRBJ1-2; 9 of the junction bases match TRBD1. CDR1 MNHEY and CDR2 SMNVEV were looked up in the germline V gene (reference sequence). From V the trimming removes 5 bases and from J it removes 6 bases, while the gene matches leave 13 bases of the junction unaccounted for. The CDR3 starts with the cysteine, ends with the phenylalanine, and has 16 residues. The sequence is cut down to CDR3 DNA, 48 bases in frame from base 1.